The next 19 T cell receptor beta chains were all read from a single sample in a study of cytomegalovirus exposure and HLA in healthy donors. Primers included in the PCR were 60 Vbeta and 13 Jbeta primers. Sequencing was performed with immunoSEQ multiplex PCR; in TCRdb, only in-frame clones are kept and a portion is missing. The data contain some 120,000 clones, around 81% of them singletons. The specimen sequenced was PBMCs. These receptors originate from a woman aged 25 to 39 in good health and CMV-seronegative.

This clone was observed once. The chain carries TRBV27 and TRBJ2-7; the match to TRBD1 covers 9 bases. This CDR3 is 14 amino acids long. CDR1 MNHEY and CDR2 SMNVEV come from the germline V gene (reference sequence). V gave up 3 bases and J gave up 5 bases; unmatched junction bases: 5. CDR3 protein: CASSFPGQGNEQYF. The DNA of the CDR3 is TGTGCCAGCAGTTTCCCGGGACAGGGAAACGAGCAGTACTTC.

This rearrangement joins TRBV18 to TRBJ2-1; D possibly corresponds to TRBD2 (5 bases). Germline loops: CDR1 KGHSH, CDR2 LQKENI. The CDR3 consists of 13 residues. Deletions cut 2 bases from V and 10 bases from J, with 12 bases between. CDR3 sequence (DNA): TGTGCCAGCTCACCAAGTCCGGGAATAGAGCAGTTCTTC. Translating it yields CASSPSPGIEQFF.

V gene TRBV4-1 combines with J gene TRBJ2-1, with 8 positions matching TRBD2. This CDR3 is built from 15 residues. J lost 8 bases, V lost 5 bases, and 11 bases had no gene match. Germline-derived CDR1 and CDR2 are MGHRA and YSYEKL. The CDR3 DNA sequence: TGCGCCAGCAGCAAGTTAGCGGGGTCGAGCGATGAGCAGTTCTTC. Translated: CASSKLAGSSDEQFF.

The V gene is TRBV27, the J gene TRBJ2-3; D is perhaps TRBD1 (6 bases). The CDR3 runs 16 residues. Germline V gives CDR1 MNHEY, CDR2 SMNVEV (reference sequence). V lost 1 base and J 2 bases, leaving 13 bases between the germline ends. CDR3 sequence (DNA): TGTGCCAGCAGTTTATACGGAGAGGGGGTCACAGATACGCAGTATTTT. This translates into CASSLYGEGVTDTQYF.

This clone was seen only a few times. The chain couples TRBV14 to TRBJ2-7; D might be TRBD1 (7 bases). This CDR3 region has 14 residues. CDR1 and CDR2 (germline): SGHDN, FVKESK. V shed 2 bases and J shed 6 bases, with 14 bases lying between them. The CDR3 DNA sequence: TGTGCCAGCAGCCAAATTACTCAGGGGGGCGAGCAGTACTTC. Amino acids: CASSQITQGGEQYF. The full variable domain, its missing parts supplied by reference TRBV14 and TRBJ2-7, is EAGVTQFPSHSVIEKGQTVTLRCDPISGHDNLYWYRRVMGKEIKFLLHFVKESKQDESGMPNNRFLAERTGGTYSTLKVQPAELEDSGVYFCASSQITQGGEQYFGPGTRLTVT.

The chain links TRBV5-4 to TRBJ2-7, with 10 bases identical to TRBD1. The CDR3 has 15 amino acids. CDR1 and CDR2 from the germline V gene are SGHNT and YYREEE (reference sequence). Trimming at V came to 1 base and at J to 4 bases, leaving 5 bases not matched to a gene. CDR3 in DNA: TGTGCCAGCAGCTTGTTCGGGACAGGGGTTTACGAGCAGTACTTC. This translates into CASSLFGTGVYEQYF.

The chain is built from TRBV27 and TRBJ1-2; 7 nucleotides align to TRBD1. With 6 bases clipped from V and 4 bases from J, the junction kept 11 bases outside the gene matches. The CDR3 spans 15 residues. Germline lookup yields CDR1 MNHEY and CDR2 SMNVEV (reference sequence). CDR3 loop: CASSRVRDRFYGYTF. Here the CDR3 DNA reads TGTGCCAGCAGCCGGGTGAGGGACAGATTCTATGGCTACACCTTC.

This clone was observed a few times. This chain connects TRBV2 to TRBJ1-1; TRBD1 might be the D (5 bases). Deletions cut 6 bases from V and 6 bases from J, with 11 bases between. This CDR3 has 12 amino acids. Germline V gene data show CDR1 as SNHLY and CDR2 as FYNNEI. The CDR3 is CASSGQGAEAFF. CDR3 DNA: TGTGCCAGCAGCGGTCAGGGCGCTGAAGCTTTCTTT.

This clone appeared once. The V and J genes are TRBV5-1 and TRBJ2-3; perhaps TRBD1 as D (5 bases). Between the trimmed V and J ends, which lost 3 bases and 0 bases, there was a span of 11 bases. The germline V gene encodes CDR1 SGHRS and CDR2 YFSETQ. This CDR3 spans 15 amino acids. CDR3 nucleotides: TGCGCCAGCAGCTCCGGCAGGGTGAGCACAGATACGCAGTATTTT. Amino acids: CASSSGRVSTDTQYF.

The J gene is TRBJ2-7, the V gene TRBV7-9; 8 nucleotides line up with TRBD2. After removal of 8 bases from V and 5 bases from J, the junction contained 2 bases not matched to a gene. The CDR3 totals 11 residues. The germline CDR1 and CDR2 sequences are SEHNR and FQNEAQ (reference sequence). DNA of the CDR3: TGTGCCAGCCGGGGGGGCAACGAGCAGTACTTC. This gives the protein CASRGGNEQYF.

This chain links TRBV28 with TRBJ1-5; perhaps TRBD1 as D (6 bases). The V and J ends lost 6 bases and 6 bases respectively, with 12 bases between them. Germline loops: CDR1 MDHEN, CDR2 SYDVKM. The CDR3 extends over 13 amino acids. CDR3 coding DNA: TGTGCCAGCAGACAGGGAGTCACTCAGCCCCAGCATTTT. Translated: CASRQGVTQPQHF.

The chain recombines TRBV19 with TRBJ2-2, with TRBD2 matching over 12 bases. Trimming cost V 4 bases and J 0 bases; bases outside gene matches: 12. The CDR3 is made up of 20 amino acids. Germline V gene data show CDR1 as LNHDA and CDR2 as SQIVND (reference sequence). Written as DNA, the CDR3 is TGTGCCAGTAGTACCACCGCCTTTCTAGCGGGAGGGGCGAACACCGGGGAGCTGTTTTTT. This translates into CASSTTAFLAGGANTGELFF. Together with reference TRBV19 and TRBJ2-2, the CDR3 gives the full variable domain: DGGITQSPKYLFRKEGQNVTLSCEQNLNHDAMYWYRQDPGQGLRLIYYSQIVNDFQKGDIAEGYSVSREKKESFPLTVTSAQKNPTAFYLCASSTTAFLAGGANTGELFFGEGSRLTVL.

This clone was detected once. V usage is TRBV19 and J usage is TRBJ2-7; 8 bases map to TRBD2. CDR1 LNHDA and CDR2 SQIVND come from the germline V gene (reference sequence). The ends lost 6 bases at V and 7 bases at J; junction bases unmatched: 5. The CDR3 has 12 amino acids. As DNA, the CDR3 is TGTGCCAGTAGCCGTAGCGGGATTGAGCAGTACTTC. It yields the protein CASSRSGIEQYF. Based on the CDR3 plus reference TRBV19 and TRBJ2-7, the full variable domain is DGGITQSPKYLFRKEGQNVTLSCEQNLNHDAMYWYRQDPGQGLRLIYYSQIVNDFQKGDIAEGYSVSREKKESFPLTVTSAQKNPTAFYLCASSRSGIEQYFGPGTRLTVT.

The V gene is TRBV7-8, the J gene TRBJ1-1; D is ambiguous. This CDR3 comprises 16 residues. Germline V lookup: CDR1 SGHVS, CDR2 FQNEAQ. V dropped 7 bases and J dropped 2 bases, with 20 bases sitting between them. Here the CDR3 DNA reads TGTGCCAGCACGAAAAGTTTCGGGATGGAAAACACTGAAGCTTTCTTT. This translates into CASTKSFGMENTEAFF.

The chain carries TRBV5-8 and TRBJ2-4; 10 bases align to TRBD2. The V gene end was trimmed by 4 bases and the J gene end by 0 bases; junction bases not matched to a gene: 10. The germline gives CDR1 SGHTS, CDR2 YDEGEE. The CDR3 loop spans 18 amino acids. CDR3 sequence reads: CASSPGLAEELAKNIQYF. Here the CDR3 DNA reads TGTGCCAGCAGCCCCGGACTAGCGGAAGAGCTAGCCAAAAACATTCAGTACTTC.

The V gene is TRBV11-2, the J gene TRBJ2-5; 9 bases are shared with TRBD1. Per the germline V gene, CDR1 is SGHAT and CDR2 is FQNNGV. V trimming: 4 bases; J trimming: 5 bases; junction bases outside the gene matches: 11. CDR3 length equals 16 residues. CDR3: CASSSRTGEFWETQYF. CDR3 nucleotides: TGTGCCAGCAGCTCCAGGACAGGGGAGTTTTGGGAGACCCAGTACTTC.

In DNA, the CDR3 is TGTGCCATCAGTCCAAGCGGGAGTAGCACAGATACGCAGTATTTT. Protein: CAISPSGSSTDTQYF. The genes are TRBV10-3 and TRBJ2-3, with 8 bases aligning to TRBD2. This CDR3 contains 15 residues. With V trimmed by 5 bases and J by 0 bases, 4 bases remained unmatched. From germline, CDR1 is ENHRY and CDR2 SYGVKD.

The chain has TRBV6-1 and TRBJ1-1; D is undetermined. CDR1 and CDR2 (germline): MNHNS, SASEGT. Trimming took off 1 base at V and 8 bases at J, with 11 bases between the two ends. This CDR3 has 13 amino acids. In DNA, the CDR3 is TGTGCCAGCAGTGAAGTTATCCTCCGGGAAGCTTTCTTT. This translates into CASSEVILREAFF.

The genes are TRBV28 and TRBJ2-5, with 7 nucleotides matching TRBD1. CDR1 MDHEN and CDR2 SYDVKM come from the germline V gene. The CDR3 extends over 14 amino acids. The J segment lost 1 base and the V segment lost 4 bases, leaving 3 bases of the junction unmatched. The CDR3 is CASSSRQGQETQYF. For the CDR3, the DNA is TGTGCCAGCAGTTCCCGACAGGGCCAAGAGACCCAGTACTTC.